The present TCR beta chain was sequenced within a study of beta chain features in type 1 diabetes. The study's findings and limits: The analysis here could not establish whether HLA type shapes TCRB rearrangement. Shorter templates may be favored by PCR, equally so in patients and controls. In cDNA sequencing, cells with high TCR expression could be over-represented. In the patient group, naive, central memory and Treg TCRB repertoires seemed more alike than in the healthy donor group.

The authors reverse transcribed all of the isolated RNA, so sequencing captured expressed TCRB transcripts. The data were produced by immunoSEQ multiplex PCR, yet TCRdb's version contains in-frame clones alone and is incomplete. The sample has hundreds of thousands of clones, 15% to 19% seen once. A few counts support this clone. Its antigen is still unknown. The junction does not match germline at one end; this may be a read error. The CDR3 consists of 14 residues. Per the germline V gene, CDR1 is LNHDA and CDR2 is SQIVND (reference sequence). The sequence came from a man aged 18 to 29 in good health. Sequencing was carried out using naive CD4+ T cells from blood. V and J are TRBV19 and TRBJ1-1; D is uncertain. In DNA, the CDR3 is TGTGCCAGTAGTGTAGACCCTGGGAGCACTGAAGCTTTCTTT. Protein: CASSVDPGSTEAFF.